This T cell receptor beta chain is drawn from a study of technical replicates of blood from a few donors. V lost 7 bases to trimming and J lost 7 bases; unmatched junction nucleotides: 2. This CDR3 comprises 13 residues. Germline V lookup: CDR1 WNHNN, CDR2 SYGVQD (reference sequence). Assay used: immunoSEQ multiplex PCR; TCRdb lists only in-frame clones, some missing. The sample includes almost 70,000 clones, over 75% of them seen just once. This clonotype originated in a human donor in good health. Some clones in this sample may be carry-over from other donors' samples. Sequences were obtained from PBMCs. The rearrangement links TRBV10-1 to TRBJ2-1, with TRBD1 identical over 12 bases. The CDR3 is CASKGQGANEQFF. For the CDR3, the DNA is TGCGCCAGCAAGGGACAGGGGGCGAATGAGCAGTTCTTC.